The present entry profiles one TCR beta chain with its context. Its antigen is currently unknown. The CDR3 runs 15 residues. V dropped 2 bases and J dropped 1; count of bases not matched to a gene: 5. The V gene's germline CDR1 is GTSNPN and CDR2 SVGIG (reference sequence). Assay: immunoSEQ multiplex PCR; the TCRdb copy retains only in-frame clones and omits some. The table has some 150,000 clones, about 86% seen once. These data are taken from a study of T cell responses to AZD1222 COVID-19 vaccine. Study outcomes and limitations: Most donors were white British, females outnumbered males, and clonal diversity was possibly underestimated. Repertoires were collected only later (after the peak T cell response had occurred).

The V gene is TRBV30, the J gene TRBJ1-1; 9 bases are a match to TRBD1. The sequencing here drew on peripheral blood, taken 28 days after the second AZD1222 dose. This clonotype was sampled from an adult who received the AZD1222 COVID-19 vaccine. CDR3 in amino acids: CAWSPVTGGNTEAFF. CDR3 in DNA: TGTGCCTGGAGTCCTGTGACAGGGGGGAACACTGAAGCTTTCTTT.